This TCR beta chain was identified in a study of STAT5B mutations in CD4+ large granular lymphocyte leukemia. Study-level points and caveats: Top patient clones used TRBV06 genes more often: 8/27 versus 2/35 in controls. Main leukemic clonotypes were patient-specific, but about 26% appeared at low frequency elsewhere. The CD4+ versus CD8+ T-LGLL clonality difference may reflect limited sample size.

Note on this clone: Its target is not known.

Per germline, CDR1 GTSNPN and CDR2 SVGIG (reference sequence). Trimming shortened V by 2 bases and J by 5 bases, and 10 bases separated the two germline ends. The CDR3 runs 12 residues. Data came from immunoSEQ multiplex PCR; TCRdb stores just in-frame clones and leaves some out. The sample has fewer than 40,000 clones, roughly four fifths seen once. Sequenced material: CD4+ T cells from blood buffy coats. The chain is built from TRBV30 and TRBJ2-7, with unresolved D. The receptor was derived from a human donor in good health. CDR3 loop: CAWSSRRDEQYF. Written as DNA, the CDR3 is TGTGCCTGGAGTTCCCGGCGCGACGAGCAGTACTTC. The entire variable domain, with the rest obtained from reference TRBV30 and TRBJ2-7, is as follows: SQTIHQWPATLVQPVGSPLSLECTVEGTSNPNLYWYRQAAGRGLQLLFYSVGIGQISSEVPQNLSASRPQDRQFILSSKKLLLSDSGFYLCAWSSRRDEQYFGPGTRLTVT.